One sample yielded the 18 T cell receptor beta chains listed below, sequenced in a study of CD8+CD57+ T cells in acquired aplastic anemia. TCR beta VDJ and CDR3 profiling used genomic DNA as template. TCRdb reprocessed the reads with MiXCR, giving one entry per CDR3 protein. The sample yields about 210,000 distinct CDR3 sequences, approximately 35% seen once. Sequenced input: sorted CD4+, CD8+, or CD8+CD57+ T cells (not recorded which) from PBMCs. All receptors derive from a human donor in good health, serving as a control.

The sample holds many counts of this clonotype. This chain connects TRBV12-3 or TRBV12-4 to TRBJ1-2, with D possibly TRBD1 on 5 matching bases. This CDR3 contains 15 residues. Deletions cut 8 bases from V and 6 bases from J, with 22 bases between. The CDR3 reads CASAYFGTSTDGYTF. DNA for the CDR3: TGTGCCAGCGCTTACTTCGGGACCTCGACTGATGGCTACACCTTC.

This chain uses TRBV7-8 with TRBJ2-2; D uncertain. The CDR3 consists of 15 residues. Between the trimmed V and J ends, which lost 4 bases and 5 bases, there was a span of 14 bases. CDR1 and CDR2 (germline): SGHVS, FQNEAQ. As DNA, the CDR3 is TGTGCCAGCAGCTCAGGACGGATACTAACCGGGGAGCTGTTTTTT. Protein sequence: CASSSGRILTGELFF.

This clonotype came up many times. The chain carries TRBV11-1 and TRBJ1-3; D is unclear. The V end lost 6 bases, the J end lost 0 bases, and 9 bases lay between the germline ends. The CDR3 has 14 residues. CDR1 and CDR2 (germline): SGHAT, FQDESV (reference sequence). Here the CDR3 DNA reads TGTGCCAGCAGACGGACGGCCTCTGGAAACACCATATATTTT. This encodes CASRRTASGNTIYF.

This clonotype was observed a handful of times. This rearrangement joins TRBV20-1 to TRBJ1-3; D is uncertain. The V gene's germline CDR1 is DFQATT and CDR2 SNEGSKA (reference sequence). The CDR3 is made up of 14 amino acids. Trimming removed 3 bases at V and 0 bases at J, with 9 bases between. DNA of the CDR3: TGCAGTGCTAGCCGACACGACTCTGGAAACACCATATATTTT. It codes for CSASRHDSGNTIYF.

The chain uses TRBV6-1 and TRBJ2-5; D is perhaps TRBD1 (5 bases). Germline lookup yields CDR1 MNHNS and CDR2 SASEGT. V shed 7 bases and J shed 4 bases, with 19 bases lying between them. The CDR3 sequence is 15 residues long. The CDR3, as DNA: TGTGCCAGCACGACCGTGACAGAGGCACGAGAGACCCAGTACTTC. As protein: CASTTVTEARETQYF.

This clonotype was counted ten times or more. The gene calls are TRBV25-1 and TRBJ2-1; 8 bases match TRBD1. Germline CDR1 reads MGHDK; CDR2 reads SYGVNS. The CDR3 extends over 15 amino acids. Losses at the gene ends were 5 bases for V and 2 bases for J; bases not matched to a gene: 5. In nucleotides, the CDR3 is TGTGCCAGCAGTCCGGCAGGGGGCCCCTACAATGAGCAGTTCTTC. Translating gives CASSPAGGPYNEQFF.

V usage is TRBV10-2 and J usage is TRBJ1-1; possibly TRBD1 for D (5 bases). Germline lookup yields CDR1 WSHSY and CDR2 SAAADI. The CDR3 spans 14 residues. With 2 bases removed from V and 1 base from J, the gap between germline ends came to 8 bases. The CDR3 loop reads CASSELQGNTEAFF. The CDR3 DNA is TGCGCCAGCAGTGAGCTCCAGGGGAACACTGAAGCTTTCTTT.

In this sample, this clonotype turned up many times. The chain links TRBV7-8 to TRBJ2-5; D is uncertain. CDR1 is SGHVS, CDR2 FQNEAQ, per germline. CDR3 length: 15 amino acids. The V end lost 5 bases, the J end lost 1 base, and 14 bases lay between the germline ends. CDR3 sequence reads: CASSTHREIQETQYF. As DNA, the CDR3 is TGTGCCAGCAGCACGCATAGAGAGATCCAAGAGACCCAGTACTTC.

As regards this clonotype: This may stem from a read error, because a much larger clone lies one nucleotide away. The V call is TRBV20-1, the J call TRBJ2-1; no reliable D call. Germline V gene sequence: CDR1 DFQATT, CDR2 SNEGSKA (reference sequence). The CDR3 contains 11 residues. Trimming cost V 0 bases and J 5 bases, with 2 bases left between them. The CDR3 loop reads CSAREDNEQFF. In DNA, the CDR3 is TGCAGTGCTAGAGAGGACAATGAGCAGTTCTTC.

Many counts were recorded for this clonotype. J is TRBJ2-7 and V is TRBV9, with no clear D. The CDR3 is 14 residues long. V lost 0 bases, J lost 4 bases, and 11 bases lay in between. Germline-derived CDR1 and CDR2 are SGDLS and YYNGEE. In nucleotides, the CDR3 is TGTGCCAGCAGCGTAGATCTGGGCACTTACGAGCAGTACTTC. Translated: CASSVDLGTYEQYF.

With respect to this clonotype: Relative to the germline gene, one junction end is altered; a read error may explain this. V gene TRBV2 combines with J gene TRBJ2-1, with TRBD1 identical over 12 bases. Germline V gene sequence: CDR1 SNHLY, CDR2 FYNNEI. The CDR3 is made up of 15 amino acids. CDR3 sequence (DNA): TGTGCCAGCAGACTAACCGGGACAGGGGGCAATGAGCAGCTCTTC. Translating it yields CASRLTGTGGNEQLF.

Many counts were recorded for this clonotype. V gene TRBV7-2 combines with J gene TRBJ1-4, with a weak D call TRBD1 (5 bases). The CDR3 sequence is 15 residues long. Trimming took off 5 bases at V and 3 bases at J, with 13 bases between the two ends. Per germline, CDR1 SGHTA and CDR2 FQGNSA. The CDR3 sequence: CASSLWMTANEKLFF. CDR3 DNA sequence: TGTGCCAGCAGCCTCTGGATGACAGCTAATGAAAAACTGTTTTTT.

As regards this clonotype: A much larger clone lies one base from this, so it may be a read error. V and J are TRBV20-1 and TRBJ2-7; possibly TRBD1 for D (5 bases). CDR3 length: 15 residues. Looked up from germline, CDR1 is DFQATT and CDR2 is SNEGSKA (reference sequence). Here the CDR3 DNA reads TGCAGTGCTTATCCTCAGGGCACGTACTCCCACGAGCAGTACTTC. It translates to CSAYPQGTYSHEQYF.

Ten or more counts support this clonotype. The gene calls are TRBV4-2 and TRBJ2-1; 9 bases match TRBD2. The CDR3 extends over 20 amino acids. V was pared by 4 bases and J by 6 bases, with 22 bases of the junction left unmatched. Germline-derived CDR1 and CDR2 are LGHNA and YNFKEQ. The CDR3 region is CASSPPRGGGAEGGPNEQFF. The CDR3 bases are TGTGCCAGCAGCCCTCCCCGTGGCGGGGGGGCAGAAGGAGGGCCCAATGAGCAGTTCTTC.

As for this clonotype: A clone one base away is much larger, so this may be a read error. The V and J genes are TRBV7-9 and TRBJ1-4, with D tentatively TRBD1 (5 bases). The V gene's germline CDR1 is SEHNR and CDR2 FQNEAQ (reference sequence). CDR3 length: 14 residues. Here the CDR3 reads CASSLDRPNEKLVF. CDR3 nucleotide sequence: TGTGCCAGCAGCTTAGACAGGCCTAATGAAAAACTGGTTTTT. Combining the CDR3 with reference TRBV7-9 and TRBJ1-4 gives the whole variable domain DTGVSQNPRHKITKRGQNVTFRCDPISEHNRLYWYRQTLGQGPEFLTYFQNEAQLEKSRLLSDRFSAERPKGSFSTLEIQRTEQGDSAMYLCASSLDRPNEKLVFGSGTQLSVL.

The chain combines TRBV2 with TRBJ1-5; no definite D call. The CDR3 runs to 13 residues. The V and J ends lost 9 bases and 2 bases respectively, with 11 bases between them. CDR1 SNHLY and CDR2 FYNNEI come from the germline V gene. As DNA, the CDR3 is TGTGCCAGTGAAAATGGGGGCAATCAGCCCCAGCATTTT. This sequence encodes CASENGGNQPQHF.

This clonotype has ten or more counts. This chain connects TRBV7-2 to TRBJ2-1; 7 bases are shared with TRBD1. Germline CDR1 SGHTA, CDR2 FQGNSA. Unmatched junction bases numbered 2, after V lost 0 bases and J lost 9 bases. This CDR3 is built from 13 residues. CDR3 sequence reads: CASSLATGIEQFF. The CDR3 DNA reads TGTGCCAGCAGCTTAGCGACAGGGATTGAGCAGTTCTTC.

Many counts were recorded for this clonotype. The chain joins TRBV5-6 to TRBJ2-7, with D possibly being TRBD1 (5 bases). The germline V gene encodes CDR1 SGHDT and CDR2 YYEEEE. V was shortened by 0 bases and J by 4 bases, with 11 bases between the two germline ends. The CDR3 contains 14 residues. CDR3 residues: CASSLGKTGYEQYF. CDR3 DNA: TGTGCCAGCAGCTTGGGGAAAACAGGATACGAGCAGTACTTC.